A single sample is the source of the 5 T cell receptor beta chains below, sequenced in a study of shared clonotypes between healthy human individuals. CD8 cells classed as naive were CD45RO-negative and positively selected for CCR7, excluding terminally differentiated effector memory CD45RA+ cells. The data were produced by immunoSEQ multiplex PCR, yet TCRdb's version contains in-frame clones alone and is incomplete. The sample lists 1.5 million to 2.5 million clones; approximately 94% were seen once. The specimen was naive CD8+ T cells sorted from blood. These receptors all stem from a man younger than 35 in good health.

The chain joins TRBV4-3 to TRBJ2-1; 11 nucleotides line up with TRBD2. J was trimmed by 8 bases and V by 2 bases; bases with no gene match: 5. Germline-derived CDR1 and CDR2 are LGHNA and YSLEER. The CDR3 is 15 residues long. The CDR3 bases are TGCGCCAGCAGCCAATTAGCGGGAGGGTCACATGAGCAGTTCTTC. Translating gives CASSQLAGGSHEQFF.

This chain joins TRBV7-9 and TRBJ2-1; D is ambiguous. CDR1 SEHNR and CDR2 FQNEAQ come from the germline V gene (reference sequence). The length of the CDR3 is 14 residues. V dropped 3 bases and J dropped 10 bases, with 16 bases sitting between them. The CDR3 loop is CASSFPAAIREQFF. The CDR3 DNA sequence: TGTGCCAGCAGCTTCCCGGCGGCTATCAGGGAGCAGTTCTTC.

A single count supports this clone. V gene TRBV11-2 combines with J gene TRBJ1-3; 9 bases fit TRBD1. With 4 bases clipped from V and 5 bases from J, the junction kept 9 bases outside the gene matches. The germline V gene encodes CDR1 SGHAT and CDR2 FQNNGV. The CDR3 totals 16 residues. CDR3 coding DNA: TGTGCCAGCAGCTCTCCAACCGGGACAGGGAGAAACACCATATATTTT. It specifies CASSSPTGTGRNTIYF.

The chain combines TRBV30 with TRBJ2-5, with a tentative D call TRBD1 (5 bases). The germline V and J ends were trimmed by 5 bases and 10 bases, with 14 bases remaining between them. The germline V gene encodes CDR1 GTSNPN and CDR2 SVGIG (reference sequence). This CDR3 is built from 11 residues. This CDR3 is CAWEEGAFQYF. The CDR3, as DNA: TGTGCCTGGGAAGAAGGGGCCTTCCAGTACTTC.

The chain recombines TRBV5-6 with TRBJ2-1, with unresolved D. Germline V gives CDR1 SGHDT, CDR2 YYEEEE. CDR3 length equals 14 residues. Trimming took 2 bases from V and 3 from J, leaving 9 bases between them. CDR3 protein: CASSLLENYNEQFF. The CDR3 coding sequence is TGTGCCAGCAGCTTACTCGAAAACTACAATGAGCAGTTCTTC.